Below, 29 T cell receptor beta chains from the same sample are listed, as sequenced in a study of cytomegalovirus exposure and HLA in healthy donors (dated by TCRdb to about 2017). The library was made by the immunoSEQ multiplex PCR assay. For the multiplex PCR, a mixture combining 60 forward primers for TCR Vbeta segments and 13 reverse primers for TCR Jbeta segments was used. The source is immuneACCESS, and TCRdb retained only in-frame sequences with V and J called. Part of the clones is not carried over; for the studies checked, unresolved V genes explain less than half of this, and the remainder is unexplained. The sample table shows around 120,000 clones, and 55% to 75% are seen once. The ten top clones hold about 8.2% of the sample. Specimen: PBMCs. The receptors originated from a woman aged 40 to 50 in good health and CMV-seropositive.

This clone showed up just once. The chain employs TRBV9 and TRBJ1-5; TRBD1 matches 7 bases. There are 14 residues in the CDR3. J gave up 4 bases and V 2 bases, and 3 bases lay outside the gene matches. Germline V gene data show CDR1 as SGDLS and CDR2 as YYNGEE. CDR3 protein: CASSVGTANQPQHF. CDR3 coding DNA: TGTGCCAGCAGCGTCGGGACAGCAAATCAGCCCCAGCATTTT.

V and J are TRBV10-3 and TRBJ1-1; D call uncertain. This CDR3 contains 12 residues. V was pared by 6 bases and J by 4 bases, with 9 bases between. Germline V gene data show CDR1 as ENHRY and CDR2 as SYGVKD. CDR3 sequence reads: CAIRDWSTEAFF. CDR3 bases: TGTGCCATCAGGGATTGGAGCACTGAAGCTTTCTTT.

The chain links TRBV10-3 to TRBJ2-5; weak D call: TRBD2 (6 bases). There are 13 residues in the CDR3. CDR1 and CDR2 (germline): ENHRY, SYGVKD. V was clipped by 10 bases and J by 3 bases, with 15 bases between them. The CDR3 DNA follows: TGTGCCACCAGAAGGGACTTTAAAGAGACCCAGTACTTC. Translation: CATRRDFKETQYF.

The chain couples TRBV4-3 to TRBJ2-2, with TRBD1 matching over 11 bases. Germline values: CDR1 LGHNA, CDR2 YSLEER. The CDR3 runs 16 residues. Trimming took 4 bases from V and 6 from J; bases not matched to a gene: 7. The CDR3 nucleotides are TGCGCCAGCAGCCTCGGTCCGGGACAGGGGGCCGGGGAGCTGTTTTTT. Translating it yields CASSLGPGQGAGELFF.

The V and J genes are TRBV2 and TRBJ1-1, with D perhaps TRBD1 (5 bases). In germline, CDR1 is SNHLY, CDR2 FYNNEI. The CDR3 contains 10 residues. V was shortened by 10 bases and J by 5 bases, with 8 bases between the two germline ends. Here the CDR3 DNA reads TGTGCCACCGGGGGGACTGAAGCTTTCTTT. Amino acids: CATGGTEAFF.

The chain recombines TRBV7-2 with TRBJ1-1; 9 nucleotides line up with TRBD1. The ends lost 0 bases at V and 2 bases at J; junction bases unmatched: 16. The CDR3 loop spans 20 amino acids. The germline V gene has CDR1 SGHTA and CDR2 FQGNSA. The CDR3 is CASSLAPAQGASGFNTEAFF. The DNA for the CDR3 is TGTGCCAGCAGCTTAGCCCCCGCACAGGGGGCTTCGGGGTTCAACACTGAAGCTTTCTTT.

The chain is built from TRBV5-4 and TRBJ2-3; 16 positions agree with TRBD2. Germline V gene lookup returns CDR1 SGHNT and CDR2 YYREEE (reference sequence). V lost 4 bases to trimming and J lost 5 bases; unmatched junction nucleotides: 4. This CDR3 spans 16 amino acids. The CDR3 DNA reads as TGTGCCAGCAGCCCGGGACTAGCGGGGGGGCGAGATACGCAGTATTTT. Translated, it gives CASSPGLAGGRDTQYF.

CDR3 loop: CASSRQGVIYEQYF. CDR3 DNA sequence: TGCGCCAGCAGCCGACAGGGCGTTATCTACGAGCAGTACTTC. The chain recombines TRBV4-1 with TRBJ2-7; 7 nucleotides line up with TRBD1. Germline values: CDR1 MGHRA, CDR2 YSYEKL. The CDR3 loop spans 14 amino acids. V shed 4 bases, J shed 3 bases, and the junction held 6 bases outside the gene matches.

This sequence joins TRBV7-6 and TRBJ1-1; a weak D match, TRBD1 (6 bases). This CDR3 contains 14 residues. Germline V lookup: CDR1 SGHVS, CDR2 FNYEAQ. Trimming removed 4 bases from V and 4 bases from J, with 13 bases in between. The CDR3: CASSSSSTGTEAFF. CDR3 DNA: TGTGCCAGCAGCTCCTCCTCGACAGGCACTGAAGCTTTCTTT.

The J gene is TRBJ2-1, the V gene TRBV9; 8 bases line up with TRBD2. The CDR3 covers 14 residues. Looked up from germline, CDR1 is SGDLS and CDR2 is YYNGEE. V lost 0 bases, J lost 4 bases, and 0 bases stayed unmatched. The chain's CDR3 is CASSVGLAYNEQFF. The CDR3 region has the DNA TGTGCCAGCAGCGTAGGACTAGCGTACAATGAGCAGTTCTTC.

The chain links TRBV29-1 to TRBJ2-7; D might be TRBD2 (5 bases). V was cut by 7 bases and J by 2 bases, with 12 bases left in between. Germline V gene lookup returns CDR1 SQVTM and CDR2 ANQGSEA. This CDR3 has 12 amino acids. The CDR3 spells CSAVGGAYEQYF. CDR3 bases: TGCAGCGCCGTCGGAGGCGCCTACGAGCAGTACTTC.

The rearrangement uses TRBV5-1 and TRBJ1-5, with D uncertain. CDR1 and CDR2 from the germline V gene are SGHRS and YFSETQ. The CDR3 runs to 15 residues. Trimming pared 1 base from V and 5 bases from J, leaving 13 bases between. CDR3 region: CASSLREGEDQPQHF. The CDR3 nucleotides are TGCGCCAGCAGCTTGCGGGAGGGAGAAGATCAGCCCCAGCATTTT.

This clone was seen more than once but under ten times. CDR3 in DNA: TGTGCCATCAGTCCAGGGGGTTCTGAAGCTTTCTTT. Its translation is CAISPGGSEAFF. This chain uses TRBV10-3 with TRBJ1-1, with 7 bases matching TRBD1. The germline V gene has CDR1 ENHRY and CDR2 SYGVKD. The CDR3 runs to 12 residues. The ends lost 5 bases at V and 6 bases at J; junction bases unmatched: 3.

The V and J genes are TRBV28 and TRBJ2-7; 7 nucleotides line up with TRBD1. J lost 5 bases, V lost 5 bases, and 9 bases had no gene match. This CDR3 comprises 14 residues. Germline V lookup: CDR1 MDHEN, CDR2 SYDVKM. The CDR3: CASSTPGQFHEQYF. CDR3 nucleotides: TGTGCCAGCAGTACCCCGGGACAGTTCCACGAGCAGTACTTC.

V is TRBV5-1 and J is TRBJ2-7, with no clear D. V lost 0 bases and J lost 3, with 4 bases in between. The germline gives CDR1 SGHRS, CDR2 YFSETQ. The CDR3 extends over 12 amino acids. For the CDR3, the DNA is TGCGCCAGCAGCTTGGTTCGCTACGAGCAGTACTTC. It encodes CASSLVRYEQYF.

The chain recombines TRBV6-5 with TRBJ2-5; 9 bases agree with TRBD2. CDR3 length: 14 amino acids. The V segment lost 5 bases and the J segment 2 bases; nucleotides outside the gene matches: 3. Germline loops: CDR1 MNHEY, CDR2 SVGAGI. This CDR3 is CASSAGGRQETQYF. CDR3 DNA: TGTGCCAGCAGTGCGGGGGGGCGGCAAGAGACCCAGTACTTC.

The gene calls are TRBV7-2 and TRBJ2-3; 7 bases are a match to TRBD2. The CDR3 consists of 14 residues. V shed 6 bases, J shed 6 bases, and the junction held 9 bases outside the gene matches. CDR1 is SGHTA and CDR2 is FQGNSA in the germline V gene. The CDR3 coding sequence is TGTGCCAGCAGTCCCCAGCGGGGTCTGGATACGCAGTATTTT. It is translated as CASSPQRGLDTQYF.

This rearrangement joins TRBV25-1 to TRBJ2-3, with TRBD2 matching over 13 bases. The germline V gene has CDR1 MGHDK and CDR2 SYGVNS. The CDR3 spans 15 residues. J lost 4 bases, V lost 5 bases, and 3 bases had no gene match. CDR3: CASSPGLAGSDTQYF. DNA of the CDR3: TGTGCCAGCAGTCCGGGACTAGCGGGGTCAGATACGCAGTATTTT. The full variable domain, with the rest looked up from reference TRBV25-1 and TRBJ2-3, is EADIYQTPRYLVIGTGKKITLECSQTMGHDKMYWYQQDPGMELHLIHYSYGVNSTEKGDLSSESTVSRIRTEHFPLTLESARPSHTSQYLCASSPGLAGSDTQYFGPGTRLTVL.

This chain connects TRBV7-3 to TRBJ1-1; D not resolved. Trimming took 5 bases from V and 1 from J, leaving 8 bases between them. Germline V CDR1 and CDR2: SGHTA, FQGTGA. This CDR3 spans 13 amino acids. In nucleotides, the CDR3 is TGTGCCAGCAGCCGCGCCCCGAACACTGAAGCTTTCTTT. It is translated as CASSRAPNTEAFF. Together with reference TRBV7-3 and TRBJ1-1, the CDR3 gives the full variable domain: GAGVSQTPSNKVTEKGKYVELRCDPISGHTALYWYRQSLGQGPEFLIYFQGTGAADDSGLPNDRFFAVRPEGSVSTLKIQRTERGDSAVYLCASSRAPNTEAFFGQGTRLTVV.

V and J are TRBV5-1 and TRBJ2-3; perhaps TRBD1 as D (5 bases). The CDR3 runs to 14 residues. V lost 4 bases, J lost 3 bases, and 12 bases lay in between. CDR1 SGHRS and CDR2 YFSETQ come from the germline V gene. The CDR3 DNA sequence: TGCGCCAGCAGCACGGCGACAGCTACAGATACGCAGTATTTT. Translated: CASSTATATDTQYF.

The chain recombines TRBV7-2 with TRBJ1-2; no definite D call. Germline V gives CDR1 SGHTA, CDR2 FQGNSA. This CDR3 region has 14 residues. V dropped 3 bases and J dropped 4 bases, with 12 bases sitting between them. The CDR3 bases are TGTGCCAGCAGCTTGAATCCGGCAGGCTATGGCTACACCTTC. Translated, it gives CASSLNPAGYGYTF.

V gene TRBV7-2 combines with J gene TRBJ2-7, with TRBD2 matching over 9 bases. After removal of 2 bases from V and 7 bases from J, the junction contained 12 bases not matched to a gene. The CDR3 is 16 residues long. Germline CDR1 is SGHTA and CDR2 is FQGNSA. The chain's CDR3 is CASSLFWAGGVMEQYF. The CDR3 nucleotides are TGTGCCAGCAGCTTATTTTGGGCGGGGGGGGTAATGGAGCAGTACTTC.

This chain joins TRBV4-3 and TRBJ1-4; D possibly corresponds to TRBD1 (6 bases). The V gene lost 4 bases and the J gene lost 1 base, with 16 bases spanning the gap. Germline loops: CDR1 LGHNA, CDR2 YSLEER. The CDR3 loop spans 17 amino acids. CDR3 sequence (DNA): TGCGCCAGCAGCCGGGGGCATGGGCAGGGAACTAATGAAAAACTGTTTTTT. Its translation is CASSRGHGQGTNEKLFF.

The chain carries TRBV20-1 and TRBJ1-1; no firm D call. Germline assignment: CDR1 DFQATT and CDR2 SNEGSKA (reference sequence). The germline V and J ends were trimmed by 4 bases and 11 bases, with 14 bases remaining between them. This CDR3 is built from 11 residues. The CDR3 DNA is TGCAGTGCTAAAGCTAGGCACGAGGCTTTCTTT. It is translated as CSAKARHEAFF.

V gene TRBV19 combines with J gene TRBJ1-1; weak D call: TRBD1 (6 bases). CDR3 length equals 15 residues. The germline CDR1 and CDR2 sequences are LNHDA and SQIVND (reference sequence). Trimming removed 9 bases from V and 6 bases from J, with 23 bases in between. The CDR3 loop is CASAPLTGPRAEAFF. The CDR3 nucleotides are TGTGCCAGCGCCCCCTTGACAGGTCCGAGGGCTGAAGCTTTCTTT.

V gene TRBV19 combines with J gene TRBJ1-2; no clear D. V was pared by 0 bases and J by 5 bases, with 10 bases between. Looked up from germline, CDR1 is LNHDA and CDR2 is SQIVND (reference sequence). The CDR3 length is 14 residues. CDR3 sequence reads: CASSIESEKYGYTF. As DNA, the CDR3 is TGTGCCAGTAGTATAGAGAGTGAGAAATATGGCTACACCTTC.

CDR3 protein: CASSASSGRSTDTQYF. CDR3 sequence (DNA): TGTGCCAGCAGTGCATCGAGCGGTAGGTCCACAGATACGCAGTATTTT. The chain has TRBV25-1 and TRBJ2-3, with a possible D match to TRBD2 (5 bases). The CDR3 has 16 amino acids. With 4 bases removed from V and 2 bases from J, the gap between germline ends came to 16 bases. The V gene's germline CDR1 is MGHDK and CDR2 SYGVNS.

V is TRBV10-3 and J is TRBJ1-1; D gene unclear. Trimming took off 0 bases at V and 8 bases at J, with 10 bases between the two ends. In germline, CDR1 is ENHRY, CDR2 SYGVKD. The CDR3 is 13 residues long. The CDR3 is CAISESRLLEAFF. CDR3 coding DNA: TGTGCCATCAGTGAGTCCCGGTTACTAGAAGCTTTCTTT.

This clone was recorded a few times. V and J are TRBV4-3 and TRBJ2-6; no firm D call. V lost 0 bases and J 4 bases, leaving 13 bases between the germline ends. Per germline, CDR1 LGHNA and CDR2 YSLEER. CDR3 length equals 17 residues. Here the CDR3 DNA reads TGCGCCAGCAGCCAAGATCTACGAATGCTGGGGGCCAACGTCCTGACTTTC. Encoded protein: CASSQDLRMLGANVLTF.